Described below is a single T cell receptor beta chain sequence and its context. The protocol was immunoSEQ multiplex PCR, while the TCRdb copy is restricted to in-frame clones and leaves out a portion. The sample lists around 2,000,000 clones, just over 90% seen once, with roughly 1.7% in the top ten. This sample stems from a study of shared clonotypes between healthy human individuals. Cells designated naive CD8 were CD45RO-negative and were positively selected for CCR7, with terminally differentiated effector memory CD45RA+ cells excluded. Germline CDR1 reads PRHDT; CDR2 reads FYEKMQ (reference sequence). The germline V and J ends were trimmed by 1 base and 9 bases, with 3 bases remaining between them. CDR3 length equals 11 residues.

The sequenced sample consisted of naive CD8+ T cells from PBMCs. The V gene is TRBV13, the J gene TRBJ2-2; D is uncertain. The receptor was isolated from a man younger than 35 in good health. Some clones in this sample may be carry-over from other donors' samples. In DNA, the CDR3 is TGTGCCAGCAGCTTAGCGAGGGAGCTGTTTTTT. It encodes CASSLARELFF. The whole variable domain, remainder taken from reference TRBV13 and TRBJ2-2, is AAGVIQSPRHLIKEKRETATLKCYPIPRHDTVYWYQQGPGQDPQFLISFYEKMQSDKGSIPDRFSAQQFSDYHSELNMSSLELGDSALYFCASSLARELFFGEGSRLTVL.